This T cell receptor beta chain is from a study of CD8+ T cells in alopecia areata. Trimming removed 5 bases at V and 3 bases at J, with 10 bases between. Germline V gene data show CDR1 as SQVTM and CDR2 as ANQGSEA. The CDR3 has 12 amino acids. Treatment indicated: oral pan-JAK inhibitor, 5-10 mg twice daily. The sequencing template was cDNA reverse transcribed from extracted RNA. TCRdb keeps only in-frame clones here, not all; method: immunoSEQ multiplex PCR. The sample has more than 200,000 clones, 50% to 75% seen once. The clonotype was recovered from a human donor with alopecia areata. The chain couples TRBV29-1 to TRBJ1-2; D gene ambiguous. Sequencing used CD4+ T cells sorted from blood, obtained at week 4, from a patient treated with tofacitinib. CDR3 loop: CSVQAPDYGYTF. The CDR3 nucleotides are TGCAGCGTTCAGGCGCCGGACTATGGCTACACCTTC.